One and the same sample provided the 22 T cell receptor beta chains below, sequenced in a study of shared clonotypes between healthy human individuals. The protocol was immunoSEQ multiplex PCR, while the TCRdb copy is restricted to in-frame clones and leaves out a portion. There are some 2,100,000 clones in the sample; nearly 97% occur only once, and roughly 0.13% lies in the top ten. Material for sequencing was naive CD4+ T cells sorted from blood. Subset specified: CD45RA+ positively selected. The receptors come from a young man in good health.

With regard to this clone: The same CDR3 arises from other DNA sequences in this sample as well. The V and J genes are TRBV5-1 and TRBJ2-5; D remains unclear. The length of the CDR3 is 10 residues. The germline V and J ends were trimmed by 7 bases and 3 bases, with 4 bases remaining between them. Germline CDR1 is SGHRS and CDR2 is YFSETQ. CDR3 coding DNA: TGCGCCAGCGGCGAAGAGACCCAGTACTTC. Translated, it gives CASGEETQYF.

The rearrangement uses TRBV18 and TRBJ1-2, with D possibly being TRBD1 (5 bases). The CDR3 is 16 residues long. The V end lost 3 bases, the J end lost 4 bases, and 18 bases lay between the germline ends. From germline, CDR1 is KGHSH and CDR2 LQKENI. CDR3 amino acids: CASSPQGVLTIYGYTF. Written as DNA, the CDR3 is TGTGCCAGCTCACCCCAGGGAGTCCTTACAATCTATGGCTACACCTTC. Full variable domain (rest looked up from reference TRBV18 and TRBJ1-2): NAGVMQNPRHLVRRRGQEARLRCSPMKGHSHVYWYRQLPEEGLKFMVYLQKENIIDESGMPKERFSAEFPKEGPSILRIQQVVRGDSAAYFCASSPQGVLTIYGYTFGSGTRLTVV.

V usage is TRBV10-1 and J usage is TRBJ1-1; unclear D gene. The germline gives CDR1 WNHNN, CDR2 SYGVQD (reference sequence). The CDR3 extends over 13 amino acids. Trimming took off 7 bases at V and 0 bases at J, with 9 bases between the two ends. The CDR3 nucleotides are TGCGCCAGCAAGAGAAATATGAACACTGAAGCTTTCTTT. Its protein product is CASKRNMNTEAFF.

The CDR3 coding sequence is TGTGCCAGCAGCTCGCAGGAGAACTATGGCTACACCTTC. It encodes CASSSQENYGYTF. This chain links TRBV13 with TRBJ1-2; the D is unclear. This CDR3 is built from 13 residues. Looked up from germline, CDR1 is PRHDT and CDR2 is FYEKMQ (reference sequence). V lost 4 bases and J lost 2, with 8 bases in between.

The chain combines TRBV7-9 with TRBJ1-4, with D possibly matching TRBD1 (6 bases). With 5 bases removed from V and 3 bases from J, the gap between germline ends came to 13 bases. Germline V gene lookup returns CDR1 SEHNR and CDR2 FQNEAQ (reference sequence). The CDR3 runs to 15 residues. CDR3 sequence (DNA): TGTGCCAGCAGCGCAACAGGGATACCTAATGAAAAACTGTTTTTT. As protein: CASSATGIPNEKLFF.

The CDR3 is CASSLPRGTNEQFF. CDR3 DNA: TGCGCCAGCAGCTTACCCAGGGGAACCAATGAGCAGTTCTTC. V gene TRBV5-1 combines with J gene TRBJ2-1; D is possibly TRBD1 (6 bases). The CDR3 is 14 amino acids. The V gene's germline CDR1 is SGHRS and CDR2 YFSETQ. The V end lost 2 bases, the J end lost 6 bases, and 12 bases lay between the germline ends.

The rearrangement uses TRBV18 and TRBJ2-7; the match to TRBD2 covers 10 bases. The CDR3 runs 15 residues. J gave up 3 bases and V 0 bases, and 2 bases lay outside the gene matches. Germline CDR1 and CDR2: KGHSH and LQKENI. CDR3 amino acids: CASSPPSSGSYEQYF. The CDR3 nucleotides read TGTGCCAGCTCACCACCGTCTAGCGGGAGCTACGAGCAGTACTTC. The entire variable domain, with the rest obtained from reference TRBV18 and TRBJ2-7, is as follows: NAGVMQNPRHLVRRRGQEARLRCSPMKGHSHVYWYRQLPEEGLKFMVYLQKENIIDESGMPKERFSAEFPKEGPSILRIQQVVRGDSAAYFCASSPPSSGSYEQYFGPGTRLTVT.

This clone came up once. The sample contains more than one DNA sequence encoding this CDR3. This chain links TRBV27 with TRBJ2-7; TRBD2 agrees at 8 bases. CDR1 and CDR2 (germline): MNHEY, SMNVEV (reference sequence). V trimming: 2 bases; J trimming: 2 bases; junction bases outside the gene matches: 2. The CDR3 length is 14 residues. CDR3 nucleotide sequence: TGTGCCAGCAGTTTAGAGCGGGGGCCCTACGAGCAGTACTTC. Translated: CASSLERGPYEQYF.

The chain employs TRBV6-1 and TRBJ2-7, with 8 bases fitting TRBD1. The CDR3 is 14 amino acids. J lost 3 bases, V lost 4 bases, and 5 bases had no gene match. Germline V CDR1 and CDR2: MNHNS, SASEGT. CDR3 loop: CASSADRGNYEQYF. Here the CDR3 DNA reads TGTGCCAGCAGTGCCGACAGGGGAAACTACGAGCAGTACTTC.

The rearrangement joins TRBV19 to TRBJ2-2, with no clear D. CDR3 length: 12 amino acids. The V end lost 2 bases, the J end lost 8 bases, and 6 bases lay between the germline ends. Per germline, CDR1 LNHDA and CDR2 SQIVND (reference sequence). The CDR3 coding sequence is TGTGCCAGTAGTATAAGGCCGGGGGAGCTGTTTTTT. Its translation is CASSIRPGELFF.

The chain has TRBV5-6 and TRBJ2-3; 7 bases are a match to TRBD1. CDR1 SGHDT and CDR2 YYEEEE come from the germline V gene. J lost 12 bases, V lost 4 bases, and 8 bases had no gene match. The CDR3 spans 12 residues. The CDR3 loop is CASSPPQGIQYF. DNA for the CDR3: TGTGCCAGCAGCCCCCCACAGGGGATACAGTATTTT.

V gene TRBV6-6 combines with J gene TRBJ2-7, with 11 bases aligning to TRBD2. This CDR3 region has 16 residues. The junction had 8 bases not matched to a gene; V was cut back by 4 bases and J by 3 bases. Germline CDR1 and CDR2: MNHNY and SVGAGI (reference sequence). This CDR3 is CASSSNSGRGFYEQYF. In nucleotides, the CDR3 is TGTGCCAGCAGTTCTAATAGCGGGAGGGGGTTCTACGAGCAGTACTTC.

The gene calls are TRBV2 and TRBJ1-5; TRBD1 matches at 7 bases. CDR3 length: 14 residues. With V trimmed by 2 bases and J by 6 bases, 4 bases remained unmatched. The germline CDR1 and CDR2 sequences are SNHLY and FYNNEI. The CDR3 protein is CASSELTGSQPQHF. The CDR3, as DNA: TGTGCCAGCAGTGAACTGACAGGGAGTCAGCCCCAGCATTTT.

The rearrangement uses TRBV30 and TRBJ1-2, with D unresolved. The V gene lost 4 bases and the J gene lost 5 bases, with 8 bases spanning the gap. The CDR3 covers 11 residues. Germline V gives CDR1 GTSNPN, CDR2 SVGIG (reference sequence). The CDR3: CAWTTKYGYTF. CDR3 nucleotide sequence: TGTGCCTGGACCACGAAGTATGGCTACACCTTC.

On this clone itself: The sample has other DNA sequences that encode this CDR3 too. This chain uses TRBV5-1 with TRBJ2-4; D might be TRBD1 or TRBD2, each matching 5 bases. The germline CDR1 and CDR2 sequences are SGHRS and YFSETQ. The CDR3 spans 16 residues. V was trimmed by 0 bases and J by 3 bases, leaving 13 bases between them. The CDR3 sequence: CASSLGTPGGKNIQYF. The CDR3 DNA is TGCGCCAGCAGCTTGGGGACCCCTGGGGGCAAAAACATTCAGTACTTC.

J is TRBJ2-7 and V is TRBV10-2; 10 nucleotides line up with TRBD2. The V gene's germline CDR1 is WSHSY and CDR2 SAAADI. The CDR3 loop spans 15 amino acids. V shed 5 bases and J 7 bases; nucleotides not matched to a gene: 11. CDR3: CASSREAGGPGEQYF. The DNA for the CDR3 is TGCGCCAGCAGTCGAGAAGCGGGAGGGCCCGGAGAGCAGTACTTC.

This CDR3 reads CASSPQGGLNNQPQHF. For the CDR3, the DNA is TGTGCCAGCAGCCCACAGGGGGGCCTCAACAATCAGCCCCAGCATTTT. The V call is TRBV6-4, the J call TRBJ1-5; 8 bases are shared with TRBD1. The CDR3 is made up of 16 amino acids. The junction had 10 bases not matched to a gene; V was cut back by 6 bases and J by 3 bases. Germline V gene lookup returns CDR1 MRHNA and CDR2 SNTAGT.

The J gene is TRBJ1-5, the V gene TRBV19, with D tentatively TRBD1 (6 bases). The CDR3 runs 16 residues. Trimming took off 7 bases at V and 0 bases at J, with 16 bases between the two ends. From germline, CDR1 is LNHDA and CDR2 SQIVND (reference sequence). CDR3 sequence (DNA): TGTGCCAGTACCTGGTGGGGGCAAGATAGCAATCAGCCCCAGCATTTT. It is translated as CASTWWGQDSNQPQHF. Together with reference TRBV19 and TRBJ1-5, the CDR3 gives the full variable domain: DGGITQSPKYLFRKEGQNVTLSCEQNLNHDAMYWYRQDPGQGLRLIYYSQIVNDFQKGDIAEGYSVSREKKESFPLTVTSAQKNPTAFYLCASTWWGQDSNQPQHFGDGTRLSIL.

The CDR3 DNA reads TGTGCCAGCAGTGTGATCGATGAGCAGTTCTTC. Translation gives CASSVIDEQFF. The gene calls are TRBV2 and TRBJ2-1; D ambiguous. CDR3 length: 11 residues. Germline-derived CDR1 and CDR2 are SNHLY and FYNNEI. V lost 4 bases to trimming and J lost 8 bases, with 6 bases between them.

The chain combines TRBV6-1 with TRBJ1-5; D remains unclear. V was cut by 5 bases and J by 0 bases, with 11 bases left in between. Germline loops: CDR1 MNHNS, CDR2 SASEGT. The CDR3 length is 15 residues. CDR3 sequence: CASSPAEYSNQPQHF. The CDR3 DNA reads as TGTGCCAGCAGTCCAGCGGAATATAGCAATCAGCCCCAGCATTTT.

The rearrangement uses TRBV18 and TRBJ1-6, with a tentative D call TRBD1 (5 bases). V was pared by 4 bases and J by 9 bases, with 13 bases between. The CDR3 runs to 14 residues. Germline V lookup: CDR1 KGHSH, CDR2 LQKENI. The CDR3 loop reads CASSLRDGTSPLHF. The CDR3 DNA follows: TGTGCCAGCTCACTCCGGGACGGGACTTCACCCCTCCACTTT.

The genes are TRBV18 and TRBJ2-5; weak D call: TRBD2 (6 bases). Germline values: CDR1 KGHSH, CDR2 LQKENI. This CDR3 has 12 residues. V was clipped by 8 bases and J by 7 bases, with 14 bases between them. CDR3 nucleotide sequence: TGTGCCAGCCAAGACACGCGGGGGACCCAGTACTTC. Encoded protein: CASQDTRGTQYF.